This TCR beta chain was recovered during a study of blood T cells in healthy people across ages. Study-level results: Compared with aged donors, long-lived donors showed fewer expanded clones, suggesting selection. Getting older went along with TCR beta diversity per million T cells dropping roughly linearly.

Per sample, no less than 5.5 micrograms of total RNA were extracted. Alongside a J-beta primer mix, a sample-barcoded 5' primer served in a second PCR lasting roughly 6 to 11 cycles. Via MiXCR, TCRdb re-called the 5' RACE reads, giving one row per CDR3 protein. The data hold more than 1.4 million distinct CDR3 sequences, with 42% observed a single time. This clonotype was recorded a few times. Its antigen is currently unknown. The sequence was obtained from a woman under 30 in good health. Sequenced sample: blood.

The CDR3 nucleotides read TGCAGTGCCCCGACTAGCGGGAGGTCGGCAGATACGCAGTATTTT. Its translation is CSAPTSGRSADTQYF. The chain joins TRBV20-1 to TRBJ2-3, with 13 bases identical to TRBD2. There are 15 residues in the CDR3. The V gene end was trimmed by 6 bases and the J gene end by 4 bases; junction bases not matched to a gene: 7. The germline V gene has CDR1 DFQATT and CDR2 SNEGSKA (reference sequence).